This TCR beta chain was documented in a study of blood T cell repertoires in COVID-19. Study background: The United States, Italy and Spain were the sources of the acute and convalescent COVID-19 samples. PBMCs, B-cell-depleted T cells, or T cells were the source of the cDNA or gDNA that made up the material.

Repertoires were generated with immunoSEQ multiplex PCR, while TCRdb's copy carries only in-frame clones and drops some. The sample carries approximately 130,000 clones, about four fifths recorded once. The CDR3 is 15 amino acids. Germline trimming cut 7 bases from V and 6 bases from J; bases unmatched to any gene: 10. CDR1 and CDR2 from the germline V gene are LGHDT and YNNKEL (reference sequence). What was sequenced was peripheral blood. The clonotype comes from an elderly man with acute or convalescent COVID-19. V gene TRBV3-1 (or the pseudogene TRBV3-2) combines with J gene TRBJ2-1; 9 bases are a match to TRBD1. The CDR3 sequence is CASNAGTGYSNEQFF. DNA of the CDR3: TGTGCCAGCAACGCCGGGACAGGGTATAGCAATGAGCAGTTCTTC.